What follows describes a single T cell receptor (beta chain). What it recognizes is unknown. The record originates from a study of blood T cells in healthy people across ages. Overall study results and limits: Correlation between TCR beta diversity and naive T cell percentage was strong. Relative to aged donors, long-lived donors carried more naive CD4+ cells and displayed higher diversity.

A second PCR, run for about 7 to 11 cycles, used a sample-barcoded 5' primer plus a J-beta primer mix. Samples each returned at least 3 million CDR3-containing paired-end reads. Each CDR3 protein gets one entry after TCRdb re-called the 5' RACE reads with MiXCR. The sample contains around 1,500,000 distinct CDR3 sequences, 28% of which appear only once. This sequence originates from a woman in her 30s in good health. Sample: blood.

In nucleotides, the CDR3 is TGTGCCAGCAGCCCGGACGGTGCAGGAGGCCACACCTTC. Translated, it gives CASSPDGAGGHTF. The V gene is TRBV25-1, the J gene TRBJ1-2; D remains unclear. The germline CDR1 and CDR2 sequences are MGHDK and SYGVNS. There are 13 residues in the CDR3. Trimming took 6 bases from V and 12 from J, leaving 20 bases between them.